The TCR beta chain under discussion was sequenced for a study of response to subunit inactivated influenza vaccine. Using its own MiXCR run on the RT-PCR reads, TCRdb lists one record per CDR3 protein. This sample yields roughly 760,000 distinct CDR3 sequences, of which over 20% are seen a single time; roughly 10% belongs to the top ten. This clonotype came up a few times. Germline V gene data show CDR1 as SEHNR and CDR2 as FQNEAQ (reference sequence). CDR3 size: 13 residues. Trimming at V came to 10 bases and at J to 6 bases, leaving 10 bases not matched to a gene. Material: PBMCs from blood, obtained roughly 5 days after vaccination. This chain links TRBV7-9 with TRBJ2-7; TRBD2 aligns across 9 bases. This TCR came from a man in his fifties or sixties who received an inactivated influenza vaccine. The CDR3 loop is CATTDSGRGEQYF. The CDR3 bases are TGTGCCACCACCGATAGCGGGAGAGGCGAGCAGTACTTC.